These 10 T cell receptor beta chains came from one sample sequenced in a study of CD8 T cells in ankylosing spondylitis. Overall study findings and caveats: Among TCR beta sequences, a motif of under ten highly homologous variants appeared characteristic of ankylosing spondylitis blood.

Antigens of these TCRs are unknown. TCRdb passed the 5' RACE reads through MiXCR, listing each CDR3 protein once. The sample shows approximately 400,000 distinct CDR3 sequences, roughly 27% of them seen only once. The sample comprised blood, either unsorted or a sorted T cell fraction (not recorded which). These receptors were collected from a male donor with ankylosing spondylitis.

The sample holds one count of this clonotype. V and J are TRBV12-3 or TRBV12-4 and TRBJ2-7; D possibly matches TRBD1 or TRBD2 (5 bases each). This CDR3 is built from 13 residues. Trimming left V 4 bases short and J 5 bases short, with 12 bases between. CDR3 residues: CASSWGIRDEQYV. CDR3 sequence (DNA): TGTGCCAGCAGTTGGGGGATCAGGGACGAGCAGTACGTC.

The rearrangement links TRBV12-3 or TRBV12-4 to TRBJ2-5; either TRBD1 or TRBD2 may fit D (5 bases each). Deletions cut 7 bases from V and 5 bases from J, with 17 bases between. The CDR3 runs 14 residues. The CDR3 spells CASIRWGEGETQYF. Written as DNA, the CDR3 is TGTGCCAGCATTCGATGGGGAGAGGGGGAGACCCAGTACTTC.

The table lists this clonotype with a few counts. The chain is built from TRBV12-3 or TRBV12-4 and TRBJ2-7; 7 bases align to TRBD2. V shed 6 bases, J shed 7 bases, and the junction held 9 bases outside the gene matches. The CDR3 contains 13 residues. CDR3 nucleotides: TGTGCCAGCAGCTACAGCTGGGAGGGTGAGCAGTACTTC. This sequence encodes CASSYSWEGEQYF.

The rearrangement links TRBV5-1 to TRBJ2-5, with D unresolved. The germline V gene encodes CDR1 SGHRS and CDR2 YFSETQ. The ends were cut back, 5 bases at V and 5 bases at J, with 19 bases in the middle. The CDR3 totals 15 residues. CDR3 sequence: CASRPSGTVQETQYF. CDR3 nucleotides: TGCGCCAGCAGACCAAGTGGAACTGTCCAGGAGACCCAGTACTTC.

The CDR3 region is CASSRSNNEQFF. The CDR3 nucleotides read TGTGCCAGCAGTCGATCAAACAATGAGCAGTTCTTC. This chain joins TRBV28 and TRBJ2-1; no definite D call. V was pared by 5 bases and J by 5 bases, with 7 bases between. The CDR3 runs 12 residues. Per the germline V gene, CDR1 is MDHEN and CDR2 is SYDVKM.

This clonotype was found many times. V is TRBV6-5 and J is TRBJ2-1; D might be TRBD2 (5 bases). The CDR3 loop spans 17 amino acids. The germline V gene encodes CDR1 MNHEY and CDR2 SVGAGI. V was trimmed by 0 bases and J by 9 bases, leaving 21 bases between them. CDR3 residues: CASSYSARVLGMAEQFF. The CDR3 DNA reads TGTGCCAGCAGTTACTCGGCGCGGGTGCTGGGCATGGCTGAGCAGTTCTTC.

This clonotype has just one count. The chain uses TRBV6-1 and TRBJ2-1; the D gene is possibly TRBD2 (6 bases). Germline CDR1 reads MNHNS; CDR2 reads SASEGT. V was pared by 4 bases and J by 0 bases, with 10 bases between. The CDR3 covers 15 residues. The CDR3 DNA reads as TGTGCCAGCAGTGCTGGGAGGCACTCCTACAATGAGCAGTTCTTC. This gives the protein CASSAGRHSYNEQFF.

As for this clonotype: One junction end does not reproduce the germline sequence, and a read error may be involved. This chain links TRBV12-3 or TRBV12-4 with TRBJ2-3; TRBD2 matches 8 bases. The length of the CDR3 is 12 residues. The CDR3 DNA reads TGTGCAAGCAGTTTTTGGCGGGAGGCGCAGTATTTT. This encodes CASSFWREAQYF.

This chain uses TRBV11-3 with TRBJ2-3, with D maybe TRBD1 (6 bases). V lost 0 bases, J lost 4 bases, and 17 bases lay in between. Germline CDR1 is SGHNT and CDR2 is YENEEA. This CDR3 is 17 amino acids long. The CDR3 region is CASSLEAWAGDADTQYF. CDR3 nucleotide sequence: TGTGCCAGCAGCTTAGAGGCCTGGGCAGGGGACGCAGATACGCAGTATTTT.

The chain employs TRBV3-1 and TRBJ2-5; the match to TRBD2 covers 8 bases. Germline CDR1 is LGHDT and CDR2 is YNNKEL (reference sequence). Unmatched junction bases numbered 11, after V lost 6 bases and J lost 2 bases. The CDR3 runs to 16 residues. CDR3 sequence: CASSEGSPSGQETQYF. DNA for the CDR3: TGTGCCAGCAGTGAAGGTTCCCCTAGCGGGCAAGAGACCCAGTACTTC.